These T cell receptor beta chains were read from a single sample in a study of beta chain features in type 1 diabetes. Data came from immunoSEQ multiplex PCR; TCRdb stores just in-frame clones and leaves some out. This table holds about 640,000 clones, 9.5% to 15% found once. Sequenced input: naive CD4+ T cells from blood. These TCRs come from a man aged 25 to 40 with type 1 diabetes. The CDR3 runs from the conserved cysteine through the conserved F or W. The order of the fields is D gene, clone size, CDR3 length, V gene, J gene, CDR3 protein, CDR3 DNA. The D gene is left open where the match is weak. Size is omitted from some rows. Given values are once, few, many or a class for expanded clones.

D: .; size: .; length: 13; V: TRBV11-3; J: TRBJ2-3; CDR3: CASSFSSTDTQYF; DNA: TGTGCCAGCAGCTTCTCTAGCACAGATACGCAGTATTTT
D: .; size: few; length: 15; V: TRBV7-2; J: TRBJ1-5; CDR3: CASSLGGDENQPQHF; DNA: TGTGCCAGCAGCTTAGGGGGTGATGAAAATCAGCCCCAGCATTTT
D: .; size: .; length: 15; V: TRBV5-1; J: TRBJ2-7; CDR3: CASSLDHHAGYEQYF; DNA: TGCGCCAGCAGCTTGGATCACCATGCTGGGTACGAGCAGTACTTC
D: .; size: few; length: 14; V: TRBV25-1; J: TRBJ2-7; CDR3: CASSERHQWGEQYF; DNA: TGTGCCAGCAGTGAGCGGCACCAATGGGGCGAGCAGTACTTC
D: .; size: few; length: 16; V: TRBV7-9; J: TRBJ1-3; CDR3: CASSFQDTLGGNTIYF; DNA: TGTGCCAGCAGCTTCCAGGACACCCTGGGAGGAAACACCATATATTTT
D: TRBD2; size: .; length: 15; V: TRBV7-3; J: TRBJ2-1; CDR3: CASSATSGGYNEQFF; DNA: TGTGCCAGCAGCGCGACTAGCGGGGGGTACAATGAGCAGTTCTTC
D: .; size: .; length: 17; V: TRBV10-3; J: TRBJ2-5; CDR3: CAISERGTSELWETQYF; DNA: TGTGCCATCAGTGAGAGGGGCACTAGTGAGTTATGGGAGACCCAGTACTTC
D: .; size: .; length: 15; V: TRBV6-1; J: TRBJ2-3; CDR3: CASSEADRRGDTQYF; DNA: TGTGCCAGCAGTGAAGCTGACAGGCGGGGAGATACGCAGTATTTT
D: TRBD1; size: few; length: 14; V: TRBV7-3; J: TRBJ1-2; CDR3: CASSSPGGDNGYTF; DNA: TGTGCCAGCAGCTCCCCAGGGGGTGATAATGGCTACACCTTC
D: .; size: few; length: 14; V: TRBV7-6; J: TRBJ1-1; CDR3: CASSLVHRPIVAFF; DNA: TGTGCCAGCAGCTTAGTTCACAGGCCGATTGTAGCTTTCTTT
D: .; size: few; length: 14; V: TRBV7-2; J: TRBJ2-3; CDR3: CASSLSGYTDTQYF; DNA: TGTGCCAGCAGCTTGTCTGGGTACACAGATACGCAGTATTTT
D: .; size: few; length: 13; V: TRBV5-1; J: TRBJ2-3; CDR3: CASSFGFLDTQYF; DNA: TGCGCCAGCAGCTTCGGCTTTCTGGATACGCAGTATTTT
D: TRBD1; size: .; length: 14; V: TRBV6-6; J: TRBJ2-7; CDR3: CASSYLGQFYEQYF; DNA: TGTGCCAGCAGTTACCTGGGACAGTTCTACGAGCAGTACTTC
D: .; size: few; length: 15; V: TRBV5-5; J: TRBJ2-6; CDR3: CASSQGSPGANVLTF; DNA: TGTGCCAGCAGCCAGGGATCCCCTGGGGCCAACGTCCTGACTTTC
D: .; size: few; length: 15; V: TRBV7-3; J: TRBJ2-2; CDR3: CASSLMAGNTGELFF; DNA: TGTGCCAGCAGCTTAATGGCAGGGAATACCGGGGAGCTGTTTTTT
D: .; size: few; length: 16; V: TRBV5-6; J: TRBJ2-3; CDR3: CASTQDLGTRTDTQYF; DNA: TGTGCCAGCACCCAGGATCTCGGGACACGCACAGATACGCAGTATTTT
D: .; size: once; length: 16; V: TRBV5-1; J: TRBJ2-1; CDR3: CASSPMEGREANEQFF; DNA: TGCGCCAGCAGCCCCATGGAGGGCAGGGAGGCCAATGAGCAGTTCTTC
D: .; size: .; length: 14; V: TRBV10-3; J: TRBJ2-3; CDR3: CAISESRGSDTQYF; DNA: TGTGCCATCAGTGAGTCAAGGGGATCAGATACGCAGTATTTT
D: .; size: .; length: 12; V: TRBV5-1; J: TRBJ2-7; CDR3: CASSLGWDEQYF; DNA: TGCGCCAGCAGCTTGGGATGGGACGAGCAGTACTTC
D: TRBD2; size: few; length: 16; V: TRBV11-2; J: TRBJ2-3; CDR3: CASSSRAGDSTDTQYF; DNA: TGTGCCAGCAGCTCAAGAGCGGGGGACAGCACAGATACGCAGTATTTT
D: .; size: .; length: 15; V: TRBV2; J: TRBJ2-3; CDR3: CASSEDRAPTDTQYF; DNA: TGTGCCAGCAGTGAAGACAGGGCGCCCACAGATACGCAGTATTTT
D: .; size: few; length: 13; V: TRBV9; J: TRBJ1-3; CDR3: CASSTDSGNTIYF; DNA: TGTGCCAGCAGCACAGACTCTGGAAACACCATATATTTT
D: .; size: few; length: 16; V: TRBV14; J: TRBJ2-3; CDR3: CASSQGWTGSTDTQYF; DNA: TGTGCCAGCAGCCAAGGTTGGACGGGTAGCACAGATACGCAGTATTTT
D: .; size: .; length: 14; V: TRBV27; J: TRBJ1-5; CDR3: CASRDREVNQPQHF; DNA: TGTGCCAGCAGGGACCGCGAGGTTAATCAGCCCCAGCATTTT
D: .; size: .; length: 13; V: TRBV11-3; J: TRBJ2-4; CDR3: CASSLDRANIQYF; DNA: TGTGCCAGCAGCTTAGATCGCGCCAACATTCAGTACTTC
D: TRBD1; size: .; length: 15; V: TRBV6-1; J: TRBJ2-6; CDR3: CASSAQGAEANVLTF; DNA: TGTGCCAGCAGTGCACAGGGGGCTGAAGCCAACGTCCTGACTTTC
D: .; size: few; length: 12; V: TRBV29-1; J: TRBJ2-5; CDR3: CSVDGGQETQYF; DNA: TGCAGCGTTGACGGGGGCCAAGAGACCCAGTACTTC
D: .; size: few; length: 15; V: TRBV13; J: TRBJ2-5; CDR3: CASSLRAGIQETQYF; DNA: TGTGCCAGCAGCTTGAGGGCGGGGATTCAGGAGACCCAGTACTTC
D: .; size: .; length: 15; V: TRBV4-3; J: TRBJ2-3; CDR3: CASSRAGADTDTQYF; DNA: TGCGCCAGCAGCCGGGCGGGGGCTGACACAGATACGCAGTATTTT
D: .; size: few; length: 11; V: TRBV28; J: TRBJ2-7; CDR3: CASSPNYEQYF; DNA: TGTGCCAGCAGTCCAAACTACGAGCAGTACTTC
D: .; size: few; length: 13; V: TRBV9; J: TRBJ2-2; CDR3: CASSDPNTGELFF; DNA: TGTGCCAGCAGCGATCCCAACACCGGGGAGCTGTTTTTT
D: TRBD1; size: few; length: 19; V: TRBV9; J: TRBJ2-2; CDR3: CASSVAPGQGTANTGELFF; DNA: TGTGCCAGCAGCGTAGCTCCGGGACAGGGGACCGCGAACACCGGGGAGCTGTTTTTT
D: .; size: few; length: 12; V: TRBV7-9; J: TRBJ2-5; CDR3: CASSSQEETQYF; DNA: TGTGCCAGCAGCTCTCAAGAAGAGACCCAGTACTTC
D: TRBD2; size: .; length: 15; V: TRBV7-2; J: TRBJ2-7; CDR3: CASSLEGLGTREQYF; DNA: TGTGCCAGCAGCTTAGAAGGACTAGGAACTCGTGAGCAGTACTTC